Sequencing of this T cell receptor beta chain was carried out in a study of cytomegalovirus exposure and HLA in healthy donors. Overall study results and limits: As a later analysis revealed, the rate of TCR association differed by HLA locus, with DRB1 most and HLA-C fewest. HLA allele associations emerged for roughly 17,000 TCR beta sequences in a later analysis, at 0.05 false discovery rate.

In the case of this clone: Its matching antigen is unknown.

Germline assignment: CDR1 MNHEY and CDR2 SVGAGI. The CDR3 covers 14 residues. The junction had 3 bases not matched to a gene; V was cut back by 4 bases and J by 4 bases. The PCR made use of 60 Vbeta and 13 Jbeta primers. The repertoire was sequenced with immunoSEQ multiplex PCR; TCRdb's copy has only in-frame clones and lacks some. The sample has roughly 150,000 clones, 68% seen once. The sequencing sample was made of PBMCs. The chain is built from TRBV6-5 and TRBJ2-2, with 7 bases identical to TRBD2. This receptor was obtained from a young man in good health and CMV-seropositive. The DNA of the CDR3 is TGTGCCAGCAGTTCACTAGCGAGCACCGGGGAGCTGTTTTTT. Its translation: CASSSLASTGELFF.